Listed here is a single T cell receptor beta chain. CDR1 and CDR2 from the germline V gene are ENHRY and SYGVKD. Trimming cost V 9 bases and J 0 bases, with 15 bases left between them. The CDR3 is 15 amino acids. The source of the sample is a study of blood T cell repertoires in COVID-19. On the study more broadly: Donors in the United States, Italy and Spain gave samples during acute or convalescent COVID-19.

The method was immunoSEQ multiplex PCR; TCRdb's version includes in-frame clones alone and lacks a portion of them. The data hold roughly 180,000 clones, with around 79% observed a single time. The chain links TRBV10-3 to TRBJ2-1, with D possibly being TRBD2 (6 bases). The sequencing input was peripheral blood. The TCR originated in a woman aged 55-69 years with COVID-19, enrolled during active disease. The CDR3 DNA reads TGTGCCATTCGGGGACTGACTAGCTCCTACAATGAGCAGTTCTTC. It yields the protein CAIRGLTSSYNEQFF.